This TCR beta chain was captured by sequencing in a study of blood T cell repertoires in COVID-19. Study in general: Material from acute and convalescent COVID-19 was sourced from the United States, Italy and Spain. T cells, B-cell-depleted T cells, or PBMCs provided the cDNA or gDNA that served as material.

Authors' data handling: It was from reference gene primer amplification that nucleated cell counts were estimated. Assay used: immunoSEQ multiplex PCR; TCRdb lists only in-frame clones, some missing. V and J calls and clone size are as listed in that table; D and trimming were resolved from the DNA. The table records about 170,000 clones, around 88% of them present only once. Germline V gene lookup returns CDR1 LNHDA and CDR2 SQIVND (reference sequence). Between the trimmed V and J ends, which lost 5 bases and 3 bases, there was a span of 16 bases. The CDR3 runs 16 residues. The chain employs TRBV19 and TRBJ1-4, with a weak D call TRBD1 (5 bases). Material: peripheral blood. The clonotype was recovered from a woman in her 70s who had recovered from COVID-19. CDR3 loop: CASSYRQWWSNEKLFF. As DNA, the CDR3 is TGTGCCAGTAGTTACCGACAGTGGTGGTCTAATGAAAAACTGTTTTTT.